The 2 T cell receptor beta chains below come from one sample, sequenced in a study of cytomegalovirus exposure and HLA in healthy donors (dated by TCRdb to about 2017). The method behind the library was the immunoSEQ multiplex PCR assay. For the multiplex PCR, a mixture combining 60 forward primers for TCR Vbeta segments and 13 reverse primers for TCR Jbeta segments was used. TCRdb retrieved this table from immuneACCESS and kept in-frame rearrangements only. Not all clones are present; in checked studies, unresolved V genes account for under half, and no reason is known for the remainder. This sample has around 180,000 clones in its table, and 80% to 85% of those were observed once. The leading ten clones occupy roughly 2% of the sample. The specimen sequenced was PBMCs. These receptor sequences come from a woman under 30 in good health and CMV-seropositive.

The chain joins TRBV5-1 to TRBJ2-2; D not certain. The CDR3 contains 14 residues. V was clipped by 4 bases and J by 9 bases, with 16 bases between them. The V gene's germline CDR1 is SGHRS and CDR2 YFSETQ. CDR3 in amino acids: CASSPLSRVRELFF. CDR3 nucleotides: TGCGCCAGCAGCCCTCTCAGCCGGGTCCGGGAGCTGTTTTTT.

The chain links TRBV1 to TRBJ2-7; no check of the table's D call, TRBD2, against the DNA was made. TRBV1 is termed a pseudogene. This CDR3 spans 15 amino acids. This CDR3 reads CTSSQEFREPYEQYF. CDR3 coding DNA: TGCACCAGCAGCCAAGAATTTCGGGAGCCCTACGAGCAGTACTTC.